Listed below are T cell receptor beta chains from one sample, sequenced in a study of blood T cell repertoires in COVID-19. Some clones are missing from TCRdb's copy, which holds only in-frame ones; the method was immunoSEQ multiplex PCR. This sample has about 160,000 clones, with 70% to 80% found just once. Sequenced material: peripheral blood. The receptor set was obtained from a woman aged 60 to 75 with COVID-19, enrolled during active disease. The CDR3 runs from the conserved cysteine through the conserved F or W.

v_gene	j_gene	CDR3aa
TRBV4-3	TRBJ1-4	CASSQEGDTATNEKLFF
TRBV7-2	TRBJ2-7	CASSLPTSGIYEQYF
TRBV3-1/TRBV3-2	TRBJ1-1	CASSQDPSGTNTEAFF
TRBV6-5	TRBJ2-2	CASRATGELFF
TRBV29-1	TRBJ2-2	CSVGAGHSNTGELFF
TRBV6-6	TRBJ1-6	CASSLGAHSSYNSPLHF
TRBV27	TRBJ1-4	CASRPGGTNEKLFF
TRBV15	TRBJ1-2	CATSRDGRGSYTF
TRBV28	TRBJ2-7	CASSLETSGRSSEQYF
TRBV6-2/TRBV6-3	TRBJ1-5	CASSPWTGGADNQPQHF
TRBV19	TRBJ2-7	CASSTGQNLIYEQYF
TRBV29-1	TRBJ1-2	CSGLNRVGTSYGYTF
TRBV5-4	TRBJ2-5	CASSDSTGGRETQYF
TRBV6-5	TRBJ1-1	CASGTMNTEAFF
TRBV25-1	TRBJ2-5	CASSEWGAEETQYF
TRBV6-5	TRBJ2-6	CASSPGAGANVLTF
TRBV28	TRBJ2-6	CASSLYRSGANVLTF
TRBV5-4	TRBJ1-5	CASSVTGVEMPQHF
TRBV7-2	TRBJ2-7	CASSQDSLSYEQYF
TRBV19	TRBJ2-2	CASSIGRQGWEAGELFF
TRBV7-7	TRBJ1-3	CASSLGTPGDTIYF
TRBV7-8	TRBJ2-5	CASSPRPTRSIETQYF
TRBV27	TRBJ2-5	CASSSRLAGEKETQYF
TRBV9	TRBJ2-6	CASSLGLAGDMRGANVLTF
TRBV27	TRBJ2-3	CASSLLASGRTDTQYF
TRBV19	TRBJ2-3	CASSISAGGTDTQYF